This TCR beta chain was sequenced in a study of HIV-infected patients and healthy controls (dated by TCRdb to 2014 to 2015). General notes on the study: After three months of therapy, CD4 counts in 14 of 16 patients increased to a modest but significant degree while remaining below normal ranges. CD8 counts showed no consistent shift during early therapy, whereas the CD4:CD8 ratio rose slightly. Viral load became undetectable in about 70% of the 16 patients by the second bleed and in all patients after a further year of therapy. Overall T-cell lymphocytopenia was not observed in the patients, and no significant difference from controls was found in total CDR3 counts per chain. The study asked whether deep sequencing of the TCR repertoire from small blood samples of HIV patients could detect immune perturbation and reconstitution. Summary of the overall study and its limitations: Using whole blood restricted sequencing depth and prevented separating the dynamics of distinct T-cell subpopulations. Unequal numbers of distinct sequences between patients and controls complicated comparisons, and size-matching overweighted rare events from HIV-infected data. A major limit on how widely the findings apply, in the view of the authors, was that only sixteen HIV-infected individuals were processed. MAIT cell alpha-chain CDR3s were found at high frequency in healthy controls but were severely depleted in HIV+ repertoires. Both the Jaccard index and the count of highly shared sequences showed that healthy controls shared more CDR3s between individuals than HIV+ patients did. HLA typing of donors was not performed in the study. Compared with controls, HIV-infected patients showed significantly different mean usage of eight alpha and eight beta V genes. The observed differences in diversity could not be explained by the slight differences in age and sex profiles between the study cohorts. Compared with untreated HIV+ repertoires, healthy control repertoires had roughly threefold more distinct CDR3s and a higher Shannon diversity. Alpha-beta chain pairing was not determined in the samples. HIV-associated CDR3s exhibited a significant reduction in frequency during therapy, whereas CMV-associated CDR3s exhibited no significant change, although the majority increased in frequency. In size-matched repertoire data, the apparent post-therapy recovery of the Gini index in HIV-infected patients was not replicated. Significantly higher mean Gini indices were seen in HIV-infected repertoires than in controls, possibly reflecting oligoclonality.

Whole blood was used without cell fractionation, so all unsorted peripheral T cells were reflected in the repertoire. For RNA extraction, around 2.5 ml of peripheral blood was drawn into Tempus tubes. The study enrolled HIV-infected adults who had not yet received antiretroviral therapy and were about to begin treatment, and it processed the first sixteen eligible patients. Enrollment excluded patients who had febrile or AIDS-related illness, tumors, hepatitis B or C coinfection, immunomodulatory therapy, recent vaccination or treatment interruptions. Residual genomic DNA was removed with the TURBO-DNase kit and globin mRNA was depleted with GLOBINclear. Just before antiretroviral therapy was started, pretreatment blood was collected from HIV-infected patients. Relative to its sample, this clonotype is medium-sized (0.01 to 0.1%). Its antigen is still unknown. No much larger clonotype is one base removed from it; base qualities were not supplied.

V lost 1 base and J lost 4 bases; the stretch between them is 11 bases long. Including cysteine and phenylalanine, the CDR3 has 15 amino acids. The DNA shown is the 45-base CDR3, in frame from base 1. Via the germline V gene (reference sequence), CDR1 is SEHNR and CDR2 FQNEAQ. Using SuperScript III with primers targeting the alpha and beta constant regions, 400 to 550 ng of RNA was reverse transcribed. Separate alpha and beta chain libraries were generated by chain-specific third strand synthesis with multiplexing indices. To avoid primer bias, the protocol used one single primer pair to amplify every rearrangement within a chain, and the protocol also attached molecular barcodes to each cDNA molecule. Purified cDNA was ligated with T4 RNA Ligase 1 onto a 5' RACE adapter bearing a random hexamer and the SP2 sequencing primer site. The authors primed second strand synthesis from the SP2 site with Phusion polymerase and used slow temperature ramps to favor optimal annealing. The 12-nucleotide barcode on each molecule comprised two random hexamer sequences, both introduced before amplification and concatenated. An amplification PCR of about 24 cycles with P5s and P7 primers came after a short first PCR that had added P5 and P7 adapter elements plus a second index. Libraries received 27 PCR cycles in total, were quantified on a Qubit, sized on a Bioanalyzer, and diluted to 3 to 4.5 nM. Sequencing of the normalized libraries was done on an Illumina MiSeq using 2 x 250 paired-end kits. Reverse transcription reactions were cleaned up on MinElute columns and eluted into about 11 ul Tris-Cl. Adapter ligations were incubated for 23 hours at 16 degrees C and subsequently purified with AMPure XP beads at a 1:1 ratio. On the study's bioinformatics: Demultiplexed FASTQ files were processed with a modified Decombinator that output V, J, insert and barcode information. Any sequence that shared a barcode yet differed from the dominant sequence was discarded as an error, and the number of original cDNA molecules was estimated by counting barcodes clustered at Levenshtein distance 3. The R packages ineq, vegan, igraph and RCytoscape were used for downstream analyses, together with IMGT nomenclature and CDR3 definitions. The authors computed V gene usage over distinct sequences and counted each TCR a single time to avoid skew from clonal expansion. Within a donor, similarity networks joined unique CDR3 amino acid sequences in every case where two of them were separated by a single Levenshtein edit. Published HIV-specific CDR3s (around 83 alpha, 700 to 900 beta) and CMV-specific CDR3s (approximately 13 alpha, over 200 beta) were compiled and searched for in the repertoires. Lower sequence numbers were not the cause of the decreased diversity in patients, as random subsampling to size-matched repertoires showed. TCRdb handled the public reads itself, with Q25 trimming in fastp and clone calling in MiXCR, and kept productive beta chains. When rows share a CDR3 protein, they turn into one entry using the most common DNA and genes. V and J calls and clone size were set by TCRdb, not the authors. Counted in this sample were some 7,800 distinct CDR3 sequences; roughly 6% of them appeared once. The ten most abundant clones make up roughly 23% of the sample.

The V and J segments used are TRBV7-9 and TRBJ1-5, with TRBD1 as a weak D call on 6 bases. This sequence originates from an adult with HIV infection. The sequencing used blood, collected before antiretroviral therapy. CDR3 region: CASSLGQDANQPQHF. The DNA is as follows: TGTGCCAGCAGCTTAGGACAGGACGCAAATCAGCCCCAGCATTTT. With the rest looked up from the reference TRBV7-9 and TRBJ1-5 genes rather than sequenced, the full variable domain is DTGVSQNPRHKITKRGQNVTFRCDPISEHNRLYWYRQTLGQGPEFLTYFQNEAQLEKSRLLSDRFSAERPKGSFSTLEIQRTEQGDSAMYLCASSLGQDANQPQHFGDGTRLSIL.